The clone carrying this T cell receptor beta chain was found many times. The entry originates in a study of T cell repertoires in cytomegalovirus infection. Study-level information: Public TCR beta signature analysis indicated the presence of both CMV infection and matching HLA type.

TCRdb fed the reads into MiXCR, producing one record per CDR3 protein. The sample shows roughly 76,000 distinct CDR3 sequences, around 3.5% of them seen only once. V was clipped by 6 bases and J by 6 bases, with 15 bases between them. CDR3 length equals 13 residues. In germline, CDR1 is SGHRS, CDR2 YFSETQ. The rearrangement links TRBV5-1 to TRBJ1-1; D is unclear. The material sequenced was PBMCs. The TCR was taken from a human donor in good health (CMV status not recorded). Some clones in this sample may be carry-over from other donors' samples. The CDR3 nucleotides are TGCGCCAGCAAAAGAGGGATTGGGGCTGAAGCTTTCTTT. As protein: CASKRGIGAEAFF.